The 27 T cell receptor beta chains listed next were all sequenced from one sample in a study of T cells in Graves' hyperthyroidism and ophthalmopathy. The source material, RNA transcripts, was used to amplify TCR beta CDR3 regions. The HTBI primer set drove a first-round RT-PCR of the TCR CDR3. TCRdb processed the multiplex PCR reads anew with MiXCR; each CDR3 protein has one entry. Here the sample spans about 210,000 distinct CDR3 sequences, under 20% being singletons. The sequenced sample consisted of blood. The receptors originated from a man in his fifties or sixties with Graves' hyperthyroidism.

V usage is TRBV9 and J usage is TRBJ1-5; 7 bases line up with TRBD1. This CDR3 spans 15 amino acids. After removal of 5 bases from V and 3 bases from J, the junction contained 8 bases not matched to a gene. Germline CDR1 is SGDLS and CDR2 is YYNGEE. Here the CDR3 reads CASSTGTALNQPQHF. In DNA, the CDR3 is TGTGCCAGCAGTACCGGGACAGCACTCAATCAGCCCCAGCATTTT.

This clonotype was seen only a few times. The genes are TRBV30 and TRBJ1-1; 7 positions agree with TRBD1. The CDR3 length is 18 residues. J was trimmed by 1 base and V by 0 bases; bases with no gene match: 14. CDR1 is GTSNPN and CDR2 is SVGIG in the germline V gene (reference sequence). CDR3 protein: CAWSVFGYRGRTNTEAFF. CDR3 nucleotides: TGTGCCTGGAGTGTATTTGGCTACAGGGGACGGACGAACACTGAAGCTTTCTTT. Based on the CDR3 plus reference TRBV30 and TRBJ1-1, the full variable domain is SQTIHQWPATLVQPVGSPLSLECTVEGTSNPNLYWYRQAAGRGLQLLFYSVGIGQISSEVPQNLSASRPQDRQFILSSKKLLLSDSGFYLCAWSVFGYRGRTNTEAFFGQGTRLTVV.

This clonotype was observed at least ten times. CDR3 sequence: CASSYTGTDEKLFF. CDR3 coding DNA: TGTGCCAGCAGTTATACAGGGACGGATGAAAAACTGTTTTTT. V usage is TRBV6-2 or TRBV6-3 and J usage is TRBJ1-4; a weak D match, TRBD1 (6 bases). Germline lookup yields CDR1 MNHEY and CDR2 SVGEGT. Trimming removed 3 bases at V and 6 bases at J, with 11 bases between. There are 14 residues in the CDR3.

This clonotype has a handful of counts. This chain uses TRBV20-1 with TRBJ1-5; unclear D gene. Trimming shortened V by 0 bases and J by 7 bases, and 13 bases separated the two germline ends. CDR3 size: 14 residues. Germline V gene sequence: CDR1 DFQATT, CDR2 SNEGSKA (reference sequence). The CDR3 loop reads CSARDRRGLQPQHF. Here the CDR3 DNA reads TGCAGTGCTAGAGATAGGAGAGGGCTGCAGCCCCAGCATTTT.

The CDR3 nucleotides are TGCGCAATCCCAAGGACTAGTGGTCGAGAGACCCAGTACTTC. Amino acids: CAIPRTSGRETQYF. The rearrangement links TRBV10-1 to TRBJ2-5; 7 nucleotides line up with TRBD2. Germline V gives CDR1 WNHNN, CDR2 SYGVQD (reference sequence). The CDR3 spans 14 residues.

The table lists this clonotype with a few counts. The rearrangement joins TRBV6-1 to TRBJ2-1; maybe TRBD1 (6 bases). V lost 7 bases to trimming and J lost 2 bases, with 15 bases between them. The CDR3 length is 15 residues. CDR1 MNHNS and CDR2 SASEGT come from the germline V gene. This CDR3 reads CASNERQATYNEQFF. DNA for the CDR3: TGTGCCAGCAACGAACGACAGGCGACCTACAATGAGCAGTTCTTC.

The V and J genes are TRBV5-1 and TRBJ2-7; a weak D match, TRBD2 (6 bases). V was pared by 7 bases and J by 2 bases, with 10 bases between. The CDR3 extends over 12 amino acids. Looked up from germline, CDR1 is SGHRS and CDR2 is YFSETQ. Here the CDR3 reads CASGGNTYEQYF. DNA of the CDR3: TGCGCCAGCGGAGGGAATACCTACGAGCAGTACTTC.

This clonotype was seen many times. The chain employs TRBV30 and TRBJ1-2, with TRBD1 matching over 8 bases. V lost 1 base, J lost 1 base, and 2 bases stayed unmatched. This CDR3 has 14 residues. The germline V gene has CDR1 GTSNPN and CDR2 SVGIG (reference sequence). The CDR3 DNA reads TGTGCCTGGAGTGGGACAGGGATTAACTATGGCTACACCTTC. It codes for CAWSGTGINYGYTF.

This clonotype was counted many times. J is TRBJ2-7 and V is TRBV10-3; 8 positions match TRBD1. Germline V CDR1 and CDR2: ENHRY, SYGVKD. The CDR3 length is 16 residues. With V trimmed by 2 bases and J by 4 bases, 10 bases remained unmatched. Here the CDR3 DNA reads TGTGCCATCAGTGAGGGAACCAGGGGGCGTGGGTACGAGCAGTACTTC. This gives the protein CAISEGTRGRGYEQYF.

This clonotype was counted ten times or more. CDR3 nucleotides: TGTGCCAGCAGCTCCGGGACTAGCGGCTACGAGCAGTACTTC. Protein: CASSSGTSGYEQYF. The J gene is TRBJ2-7, the V gene TRBV7-9, with TRBD2 matching over 11 bases. The germline CDR1 and CDR2 sequences are SEHNR and FQNEAQ (reference sequence). V was clipped by 4 bases and J by 3 bases; unmatched bases: 2. The CDR3 contains 14 residues.

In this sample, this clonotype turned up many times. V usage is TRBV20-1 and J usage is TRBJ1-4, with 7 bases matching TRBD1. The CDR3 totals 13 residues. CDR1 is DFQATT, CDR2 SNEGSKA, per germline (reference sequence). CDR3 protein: CIAVQGLNEKLFF. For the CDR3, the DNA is TGCATCGCCGTACAGGGGCTCAATGAAAAACTGTTTTTT.

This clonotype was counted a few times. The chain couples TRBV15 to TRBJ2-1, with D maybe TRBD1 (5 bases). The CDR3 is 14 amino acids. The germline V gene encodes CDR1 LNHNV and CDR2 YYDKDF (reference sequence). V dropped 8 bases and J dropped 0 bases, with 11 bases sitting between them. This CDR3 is CATLDSSSYNEQFF. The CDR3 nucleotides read TGTGCCACCTTAGACAGTAGCTCCTACAATGAGCAGTTCTTC.

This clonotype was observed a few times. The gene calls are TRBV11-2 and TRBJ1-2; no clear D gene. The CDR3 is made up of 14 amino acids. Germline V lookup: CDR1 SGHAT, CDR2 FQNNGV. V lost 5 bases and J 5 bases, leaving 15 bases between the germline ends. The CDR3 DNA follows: TGTGCCAGCAGCACCCCACGACGGAAGTATGGCTACACCTTC. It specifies CASSTPRRKYGYTF. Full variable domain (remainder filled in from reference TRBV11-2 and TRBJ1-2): EAGVAQSPRYKIIEKRQSVAFWCNPISGHATLYWYQQILGQGPKLLIQFQNNGVVDDSQLPKDRFSAERLKGVDSTLKIQPAKLEDSAVYLCASSTPRRKYGYTFGSGTRLTVV.

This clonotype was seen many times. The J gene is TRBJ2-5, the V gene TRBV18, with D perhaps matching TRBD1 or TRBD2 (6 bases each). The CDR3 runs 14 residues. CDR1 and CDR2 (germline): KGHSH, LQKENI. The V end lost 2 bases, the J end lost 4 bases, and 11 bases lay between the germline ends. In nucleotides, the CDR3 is TGTGCCAGCTCACCATCACAGGGAGGAGAGACCCAGTACTTC. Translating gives CASSPSQGGETQYF. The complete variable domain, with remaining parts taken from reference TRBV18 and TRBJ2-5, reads NAGVMQNPRHLVRRRGQEARLRCSPMKGHSHVYWYRQLPEEGLKFMVYLQKENIIDESGMPKERFSAEFPKEGPSILRIQQVVRGDSAAYFCASSPSQGGETQYFGPGTRLLVL.

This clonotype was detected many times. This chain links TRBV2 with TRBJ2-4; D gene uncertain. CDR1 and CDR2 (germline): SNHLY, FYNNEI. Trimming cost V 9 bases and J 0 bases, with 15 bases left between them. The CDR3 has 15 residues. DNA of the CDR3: TGTGCCAGTCTCCCGAGGCTACTAGCCAAAAACATTCAGTACTTC. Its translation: CASLPRLLAKNIQYF.

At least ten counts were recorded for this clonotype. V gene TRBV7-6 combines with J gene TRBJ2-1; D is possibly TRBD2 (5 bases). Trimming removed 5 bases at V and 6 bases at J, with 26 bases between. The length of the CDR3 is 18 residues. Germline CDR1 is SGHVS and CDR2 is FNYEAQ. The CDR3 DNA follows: TGTGCCAGCAGCGCACGTAGCATAGCGTATTCGGGTCCCAATGAGCAGTTCTTC. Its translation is CASSARSIAYSGPNEQFF.

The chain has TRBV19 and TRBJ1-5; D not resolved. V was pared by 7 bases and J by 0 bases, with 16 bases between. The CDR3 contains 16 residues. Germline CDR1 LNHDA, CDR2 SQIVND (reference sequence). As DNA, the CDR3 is TGTGCCAGTACCCCCTCCTGGAGCCCTAGCAATCAGCCCCAGCATTTT. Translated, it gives CASTPSWSPSNQPQHF.

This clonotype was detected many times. The CDR3 region is CASTHSGNTIYF. The CDR3 region has the DNA TGTGCCAGCACCCACTCTGGAAACACCATATATTTT. V is TRBV12-3 or TRBV12-4 and J is TRBJ1-3; D unresolved. The CDR3 spans 12 residues. V lost 7 bases and J lost 0, with 4 bases in between.

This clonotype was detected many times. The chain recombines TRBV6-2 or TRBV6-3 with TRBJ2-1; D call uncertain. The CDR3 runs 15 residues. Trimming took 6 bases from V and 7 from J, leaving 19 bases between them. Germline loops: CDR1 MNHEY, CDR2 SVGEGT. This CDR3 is CASRMTLNARNEQFF. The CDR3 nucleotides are TGTGCCAGCAGGATGACCCTCAACGCTAGGAATGAGCAGTTCTTC.

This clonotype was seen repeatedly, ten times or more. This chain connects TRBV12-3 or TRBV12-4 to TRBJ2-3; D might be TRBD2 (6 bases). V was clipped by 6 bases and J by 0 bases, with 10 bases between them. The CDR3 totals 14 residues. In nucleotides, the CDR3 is TGTGCCAGCAGGCCGAGCGGGAGCACAGATACGCAGTATTTT. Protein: CASRPSGSTDTQYF.

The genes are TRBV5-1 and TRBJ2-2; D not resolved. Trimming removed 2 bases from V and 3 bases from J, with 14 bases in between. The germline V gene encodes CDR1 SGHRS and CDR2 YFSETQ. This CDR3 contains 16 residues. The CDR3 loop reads CASSLSGPADTGELFF. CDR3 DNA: TGCGCCAGCAGCTTAAGTGGCCCCGCGGACACCGGGGAGCTGTTTTTT.

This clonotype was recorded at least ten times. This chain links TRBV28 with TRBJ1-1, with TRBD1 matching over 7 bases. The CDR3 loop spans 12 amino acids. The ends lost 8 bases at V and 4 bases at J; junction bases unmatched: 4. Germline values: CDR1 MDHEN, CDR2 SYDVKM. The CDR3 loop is CASGRGGTEAFF. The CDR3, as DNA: TGTGCCAGCGGCAGGGGGGGCACTGAAGCTTTCTTT. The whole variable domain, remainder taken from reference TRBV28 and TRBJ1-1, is DVKVTQSSRYLVKRTGEKVFLECVQDMDHENMFWYRQDPGLGLRLIYFSYDVKMKEKGDIPEGYSVSREKKERFSLILESASTNQTSMYLCASGRGGTEAFFGQGTRLTVV.

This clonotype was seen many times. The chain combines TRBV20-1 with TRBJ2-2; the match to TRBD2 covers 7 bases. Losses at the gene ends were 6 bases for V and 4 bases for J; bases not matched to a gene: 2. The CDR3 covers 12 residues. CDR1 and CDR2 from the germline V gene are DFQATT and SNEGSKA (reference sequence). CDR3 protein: CSASGTTGELFF. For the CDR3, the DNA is TGCAGTGCGAGCGGGACCACCGGGGAGCTGTTTTTT.

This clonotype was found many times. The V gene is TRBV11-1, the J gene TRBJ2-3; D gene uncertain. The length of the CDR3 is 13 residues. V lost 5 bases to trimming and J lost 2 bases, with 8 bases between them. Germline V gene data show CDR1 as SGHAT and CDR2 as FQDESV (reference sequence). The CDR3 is CASSPQYTDTQYF. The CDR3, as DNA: TGTGCCAGCAGCCCTCAGTACACAGATACGCAGTATTTT.

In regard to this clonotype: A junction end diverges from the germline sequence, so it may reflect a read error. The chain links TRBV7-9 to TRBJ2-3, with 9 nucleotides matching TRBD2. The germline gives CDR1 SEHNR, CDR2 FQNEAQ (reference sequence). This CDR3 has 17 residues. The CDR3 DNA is TGTGCCCGCAGCTTATATACCGGGACTAGCCCCCCAGATACGCAGTATTTT. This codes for CARSLYTGTSPPDTQYF.

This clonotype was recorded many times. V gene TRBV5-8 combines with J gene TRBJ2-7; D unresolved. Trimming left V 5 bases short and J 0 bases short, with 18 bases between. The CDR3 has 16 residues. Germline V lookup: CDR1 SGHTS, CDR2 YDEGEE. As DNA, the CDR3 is TGTGCCAGCAGTCGAGTCCCGACGGGTCTCTCCTACGAGCAGTACTTC. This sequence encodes CASSRVPTGLSYEQYF.

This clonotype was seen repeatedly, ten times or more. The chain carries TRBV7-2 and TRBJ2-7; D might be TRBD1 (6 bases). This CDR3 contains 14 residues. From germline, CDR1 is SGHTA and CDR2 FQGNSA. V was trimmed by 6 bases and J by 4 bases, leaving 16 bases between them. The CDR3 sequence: CASRSGQPSYEQYF. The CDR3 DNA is TGTGCCAGCAGATCCGGACAGCCATCGTACGAGCAGTACTTC.